This T cell receptor beta chain was documented in a study of shared clonotypes between healthy human individuals. Study background: The plates for each donor numbered three CD4 naive, three CD4 memory, two CD8 naive and one CD8 memory. General observations from the study: It was the non-shared clonotypes that had lower generation probabilities than clonotypes shared by all four donors. For naive CD4 cells, 4% to 5% of clonotypes were shared across a handful of donors.

CDR1 SEHNR and CDR2 FQNEAQ come from the germline V gene (reference sequence). The CDR3 extends over 15 amino acids. After removal of 5 bases from V and 7 bases from J, the junction contained 11 bases not matched to a gene. On this clone itself: No antigen is known for it.

As handled by the study authors: ImmunoSEQ yielded junction-only sequences lacking quality scores, so filtering differed. Using immunoSEQ multiplex PCR, the repertoire was profiled, and TCRdb retains in-frame clones only, with some absent. V and J calls and clone size are as listed in that table; D and trimming were resolved from the DNA. Counted here are 550,000 to 700,000 clones, 60% to 75% occurring once; the ten biggest clones make up around 1.8%. This TCR came from a young woman in good health. The V gene is TRBV7-9, the J gene TRBJ2-7, with 10 bases aligning to TRBD2. Specimen: memory CD4+ T cells sorted from blood. Subset indicated: CD45RA-negative fraction. The CDR3 loop reads CASSPDSGGSREQYF. The DNA of the CDR3 is TGTGCCAGCAGCCCCGATAGCGGGGGGTCCAGAGAGCAGTACTTC.